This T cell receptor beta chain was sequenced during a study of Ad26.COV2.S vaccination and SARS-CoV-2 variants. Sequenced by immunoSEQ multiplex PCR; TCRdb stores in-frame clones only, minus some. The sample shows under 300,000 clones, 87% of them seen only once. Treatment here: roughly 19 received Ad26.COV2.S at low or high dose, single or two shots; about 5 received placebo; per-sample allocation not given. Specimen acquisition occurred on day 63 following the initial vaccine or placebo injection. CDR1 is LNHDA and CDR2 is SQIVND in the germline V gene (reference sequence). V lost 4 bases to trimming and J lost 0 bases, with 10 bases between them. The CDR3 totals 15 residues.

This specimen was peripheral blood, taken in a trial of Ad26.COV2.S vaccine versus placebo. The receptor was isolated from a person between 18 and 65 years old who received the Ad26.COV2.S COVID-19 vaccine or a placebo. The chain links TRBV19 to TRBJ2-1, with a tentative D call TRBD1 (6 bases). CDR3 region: CASSRQASSYNEQFF. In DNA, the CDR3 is TGTGCCAGTAGTAGACAGGCGAGCTCCTACAATGAGCAGTTCTTC. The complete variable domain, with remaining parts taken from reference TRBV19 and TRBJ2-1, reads DGGITQSPKYLFRKEGQNVTLSCEQNLNHDAMYWYRQDPGQGLRLIYYSQIVNDFQKGDIAEGYSVSREKKESFPLTVTSAQKNPTAFYLCASSRQASSYNEQFFGPGTRLTVL.